The 18 T cell receptor beta chains in this list originate from one sample, sequenced in a study of shared clonotypes between healthy human individuals. The assay was immunoSEQ multiplex PCR, and TCRdb's table has in-frame clones only and misses some. The repertoire has about 560,000 clones, around 78% of them found once; the top ten carry more than 10%. The sample comprised PBMCs. The receptors stem from a woman aged 40 to 50 in good health. Some clones in this sample may be carry-over from other donors' samples.

For this clone: At one end, the junction sequence differs from germline, possibly due to a read error. Other nucleotide sequences from this sample produce the same CDR3. V usage is TRBV28 and J usage is TRBJ1-2, with no clear D. Germline V CDR1 and CDR2: MDHEN, SYDVKM. CDR3 size: 13 residues. CDR3 region: CASIKRVDYGYTF. In DNA, the CDR3 is TGCGCCAGCATAAAGAGGGTCGACTATGGCTACACCTTC.

This clone has just one count. The rearrangement joins TRBV7-9 to TRBJ2-7; 11 bases map to TRBD1. The V gene end was trimmed by 1 base and the J gene end by 4 bases; junction bases not matched to a gene: 9. CDR3 length: 17 residues. The germline V gene has CDR1 SEHNR and CDR2 FQNEAQ (reference sequence). The CDR3 DNA reads TGTGCCAGCAGCTTAGGTTTCTCGGACAGGGGGCGATACGAGCAGTACTTC. This codes for CASSLGFSDRGRYEQYF.

The CDR3 DNA is TGCAGCGTTGAAGGGGGGAGCGGGAGCACAGATACGCAGTATTTT. Translating it yields CSVEGGSGSTDTQYF. This rearrangement joins TRBV29-1 to TRBJ2-3; a weak D match, TRBD2 (6 bases). CDR3 length equals 15 residues. The germline CDR1 and CDR2 sequences are SQVTM and ANQGSEA. V lost 1 base and J 0 bases, leaving 11 bases between the germline ends.

The V gene is TRBV30, the J gene TRBJ2-2; a weak D match, TRBD2 (5 bases). CDR1 and CDR2 from the germline V gene are GTSNPN and SVGIG (reference sequence). The CDR3 is made up of 14 amino acids. The V end lost 1 base, the J end lost 1 base, and 7 bases lay between the germline ends. This chain's CDR3 is CAWSASGNTGELFF. CDR3 coding DNA: TGTGCCTGGAGTGCCAGCGGGAACACCGGGGAGCTGTTTTTT.

The chain links TRBV5-4 to TRBJ2-2; possibly TRBD1 for D (6 bases). Germline CDR1 and CDR2: SGHNT and YYREEE (reference sequence). This CDR3 spans 16 amino acids. Trimming removed 1 base from V and 5 bases from J, with 15 bases in between. The CDR3 DNA is TGTGCCAGCAGCTTGCTCCAACAGGGAATAACCGGGGAGCTGTTTTTT. It encodes CASSLLQQGITGELFF.

V gene TRBV11-2 combines with J gene TRBJ2-1, with 11 positions matching TRBD2. There are 18 residues in the CDR3. Germline V gives CDR1 SGHAT, CDR2 FQNNGV. With 4 bases clipped from V and 0 bases from J, the junction kept 8 bases outside the gene matches. CDR3 loop: CASSSLAGGESSYNEQFF. Here the CDR3 DNA reads TGTGCCAGCAGCTCTCTAGCGGGAGGCGAAAGCTCCTACAATGAGCAGTTCTTC. Complete variable domain (other parts from reference TRBV11-2 and TRBJ2-1): EAGVAQSPRYKIIEKRQSVAFWCNPISGHATLYWYQQILGQGPKLLIQFQNNGVVDDSQLPKDRFSAERLKGVDSTLKIQPAKLEDSAVYLCASSSLAGGESSYNEQFFGPGTRLTVL.

The chain links TRBV27 to TRBJ2-3; 7 positions agree with TRBD2. The CDR3 has 14 amino acids. Germline values: CDR1 MNHEY, CDR2 SMNVEV (reference sequence). The ends lost 5 bases at V and 1 base at J; junction bases unmatched: 3. CDR3 sequence (DNA): TGTGCCAGCAGTCTCGGACTAGGCACAGATACGCAGTATTTT. This codes for CASSLGLGTDTQYF.

This chain joins TRBV11-2 and TRBJ1-2, with TRBD1 as a possible D gene (5 bases). V was cut by 0 bases and J by 3 bases, with 14 bases left in between. The CDR3 has 16 residues. Germline-derived CDR1 and CDR2 are SGHAT and FQNNGV. The CDR3: CASSLDPNDRYYGYTF. In DNA form, the CDR3 reads TGTGCCAGCAGCTTAGACCCTAATGACAGATACTATGGCTACACCTTC.

This clone was observed a single time. The CDR3 loop is CASSPRGPNYGYTF. In nucleotides, the CDR3 is TGTGCCAGCAGTCCGAGGGGTCCCAACTATGGCTACACCTTC. This rearrangement joins TRBV7-9 to TRBJ1-2; D might be TRBD1 (5 bases). Trimming removed 6 bases at V and 2 bases at J, with 13 bases between. This CDR3 has 14 residues. The V gene's germline CDR1 is SEHNR and CDR2 FQNEAQ (reference sequence).

This chain links TRBV5-1 with TRBJ2-3, with 9 bases identical to TRBD2. CDR1 SGHRS and CDR2 YFSETQ come from the germline V gene. V lost 5 bases to trimming and J lost 2 bases; unmatched junction nucleotides: 6. The CDR3 is made up of 15 amino acids. CDR3 in amino acids: CASRDSGSPTDTQYF. The CDR3 DNA reads as TGCGCCAGCAGAGATAGCGGGAGCCCCACAGATACGCAGTATTTT.

This clone came up once. V and J are TRBV5-4 and TRBJ2-2; D may correspond to TRBD1 or TRBD2 (5 bases each). CDR1 SGHNT and CDR2 YYREEE come from the germline V gene (reference sequence). This CDR3 is 16 amino acids long. The V end lost 5 bases, the J end lost 4 bases, and 18 bases lay between the germline ends. The chain's CDR3 is CASSPGGRTSTGELFF. The CDR3 DNA sequence: TGTGCCAGCAGTCCTGGGGGTCGCACGAGCACCGGGGAGCTGTTTTTT.

The gene calls are TRBV5-1 and TRBJ2-7; the D is unclear. Trimming took 4 bases from V and 5 from J, leaving 16 bases between them. This CDR3 is built from 14 residues. Per germline, CDR1 SGHRS and CDR2 YFSETQ. The CDR3 reads CASSRTGDLDEQYF. The CDR3 nucleotides read TGCGCCAGCAGCAGAACTGGGGATCTCGACGAGCAGTACTTC.

This clone was counted only a few times. The V and J genes are TRBV11-1 and TRBJ2-1; D may be TRBD2 (5 bases). This CDR3 spans 14 amino acids. Germline V gene sequence: CDR1 SGHAT, CDR2 FQDESV (reference sequence). V was clipped by 5 bases and J by 2 bases, with 10 bases between them. The CDR3 sequence is CASSPWRTYNEQFF. CDR3 nucleotides: TGTGCCAGCAGCCCTTGGAGGACCTACAATGAGCAGTTCTTC.

The chain combines TRBV6-4 with TRBJ2-1, with TRBD2 identical over 9 bases. CDR3 size: 15 residues. Germline V gene sequence: CDR1 MRHNA, CDR2 SNTAGT. Trimming at V came to 0 bases and at J to 8 bases, leaving 5 bases not matched to a gene. For the CDR3, the DNA is TGTGCCAGCAGTGACTCTAGCGGGAGTTGGGATGAGCAGTTCTTC. Protein sequence: CASSDSSGSWDEQFF.

The V call is TRBV27, the J call TRBJ2-3; the match to TRBD2 covers 9 bases. The CDR3 totals 17 residues. The germline CDR1 and CDR2 sequences are MNHEY and SMNVEV (reference sequence). V gave up 0 bases and J gave up 4 bases; unmatched junction bases: 8. CDR3 loop: CASSLSFWREGPDTQYF. For the CDR3, the DNA is TGTGCCAGCAGTTTATCGTTTTGGCGGGAGGGCCCAGATACGCAGTATTTT.

The chain has TRBV7-9 and TRBJ2-7, with TRBD1 matching over 8 bases. V was pared by 5 bases and J by 6 bases, with 9 bases of the junction left unmatched. Germline CDR1 and CDR2: SEHNR and FQNEAQ (reference sequence). The CDR3 is made up of 14 amino acids. The CDR3, as DNA: TGTGCCAGCAGCCCAAGACAGGGGTCGGGCGAGCAGTACTTC. Protein: CASSPRQGSGEQYF. Combining the CDR3 with reference TRBV7-9 and TRBJ2-7 gives the whole variable domain DTGVSQNPRHKITKRGQNVTFRCDPISEHNRLYWYRQTLGQGPEFLTYFQNEAQLEKSRLLSDRFSAERPKGSFSTLEIQRTEQGDSAMYLCASSPRQGSGEQYFGPGTRLTVT.

The table lists this clone with a count of one. The chain joins TRBV21-1 to TRBJ2-7; TRBD1 reflects the table's D call only, with no check against the DNA. TRBV21-1 is a pseudogene locus. The CDR3 has 14 amino acids. CDR3 protein: CASSTRQVSYEQYF. The CDR3, as DNA: TGTGCCAGCAGCACCCGACAGGTCTCCTACGAGCAGTACTTC.

This clone appeared a single time. The CDR3 loop reads CSVRTGNTGELFF. The CDR3 DNA sequence: TGCAGCGTGAGGACGGGAAACACCGGGGAGCTGTTTTTT. The J gene is TRBJ2-2, the V gene TRBV29-1, with D possibly matching TRBD2 (5 bases). This CDR3 spans 13 amino acids. V was clipped by 6 bases and J by 2 bases, with 10 bases between them. Germline CDR1 reads SQVTM; CDR2 reads ANQGSEA.